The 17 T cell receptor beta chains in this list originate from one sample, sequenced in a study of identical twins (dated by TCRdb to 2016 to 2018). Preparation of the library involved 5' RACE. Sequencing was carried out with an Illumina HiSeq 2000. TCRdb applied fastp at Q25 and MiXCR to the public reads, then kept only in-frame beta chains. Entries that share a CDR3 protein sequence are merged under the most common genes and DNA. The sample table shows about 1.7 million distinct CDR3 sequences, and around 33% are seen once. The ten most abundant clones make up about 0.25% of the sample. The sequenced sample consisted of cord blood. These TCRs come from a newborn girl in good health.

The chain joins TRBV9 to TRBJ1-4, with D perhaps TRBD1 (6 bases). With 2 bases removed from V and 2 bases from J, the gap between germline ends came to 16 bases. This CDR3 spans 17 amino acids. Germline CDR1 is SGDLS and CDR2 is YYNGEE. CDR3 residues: CASSVLEGVTTNEKLFF. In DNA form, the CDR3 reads TGTGCCAGCAGCGTTTTGGAGGGGGTCACGACTAATGAAAAACTGTTTTTT.

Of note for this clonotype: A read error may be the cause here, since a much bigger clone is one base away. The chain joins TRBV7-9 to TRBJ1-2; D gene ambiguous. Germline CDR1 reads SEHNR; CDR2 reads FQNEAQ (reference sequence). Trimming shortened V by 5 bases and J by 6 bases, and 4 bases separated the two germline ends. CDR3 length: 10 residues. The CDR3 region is CASSINGYTF. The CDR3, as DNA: TGTGCCAGCAGCATAAATGGCTACACCTTC.

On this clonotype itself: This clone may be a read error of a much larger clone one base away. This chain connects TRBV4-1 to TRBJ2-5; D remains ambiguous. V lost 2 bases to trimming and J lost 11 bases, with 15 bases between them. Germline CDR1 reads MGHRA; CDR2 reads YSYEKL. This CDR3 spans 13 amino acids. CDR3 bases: TGCGCCAGCAGCCAACTCAAACACAATGAGCAGTACTTC. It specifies CASSQLKHNEQYF.

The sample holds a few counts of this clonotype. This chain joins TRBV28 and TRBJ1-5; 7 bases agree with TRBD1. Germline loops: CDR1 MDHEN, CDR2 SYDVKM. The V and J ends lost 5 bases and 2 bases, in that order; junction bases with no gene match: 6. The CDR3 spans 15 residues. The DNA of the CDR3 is TGTGCCAGCAGTCTCCAGGGGGAAGGCAATCAGCCCCAGCATTTT. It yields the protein CASSLQGEGNQPQHF.

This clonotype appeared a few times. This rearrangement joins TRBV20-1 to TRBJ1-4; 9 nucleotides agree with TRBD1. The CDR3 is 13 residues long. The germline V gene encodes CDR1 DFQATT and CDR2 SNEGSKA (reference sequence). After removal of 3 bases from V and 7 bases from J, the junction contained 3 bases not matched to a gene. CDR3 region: CSARRTGVEKLFF. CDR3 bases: TGCAGTGCTAGGCGGACAGGGGTTGAAAAACTGTTTTTT.

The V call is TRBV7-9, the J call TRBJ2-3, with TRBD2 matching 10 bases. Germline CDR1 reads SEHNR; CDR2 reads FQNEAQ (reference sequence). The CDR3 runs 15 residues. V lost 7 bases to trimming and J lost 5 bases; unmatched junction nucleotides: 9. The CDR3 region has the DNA TGTGCCAGCACCCTCGGACTAGCGGATATAGATACGCAGTATTTT. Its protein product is CASTLGLADIDTQYF. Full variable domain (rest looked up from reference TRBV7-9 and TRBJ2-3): DTGVSQNPRHKITKRGQNVTFRCDPISEHNRLYWYRQTLGQGPEFLTYFQNEAQLEKSRLLSDRFSAERPKGSFSTLEIQRTEQGDSAMYLCASTLGLADIDTQYFGPGTRLTVL.

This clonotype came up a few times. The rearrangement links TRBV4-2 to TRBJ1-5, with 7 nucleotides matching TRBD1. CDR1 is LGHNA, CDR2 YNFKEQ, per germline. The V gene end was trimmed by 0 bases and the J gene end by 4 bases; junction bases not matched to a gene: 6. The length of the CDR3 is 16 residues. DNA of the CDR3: TGTGCCAGCAGCCAAGATCGTCAGGGGGAGAATCAGCCCCAGCATTTT. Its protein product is CASSQDRQGENQPQHF.

CDR3 coding DNA: TGCGCCAGCAGCTTGGCGGGGACTAGCGGGGGAGACTACGAGCAGTACTTC. Translating gives CASSLAGTSGGDYEQYF. The rearrangement links TRBV5-1 to TRBJ2-7, with 14 bases matching TRBD2. J gave up 3 bases and V 0 bases, and 5 bases lay outside the gene matches. Germline CDR1 is SGHRS and CDR2 is YFSETQ. CDR3 size: 17 residues.

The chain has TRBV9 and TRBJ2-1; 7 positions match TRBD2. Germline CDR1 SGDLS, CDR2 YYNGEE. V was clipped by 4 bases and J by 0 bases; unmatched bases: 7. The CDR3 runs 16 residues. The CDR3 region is CASSPQRGNSYNEQFF. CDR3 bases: TGTGCCAGCAGCCCTCAGCGGGGAAACTCCTACAATGAGCAGTTCTTC. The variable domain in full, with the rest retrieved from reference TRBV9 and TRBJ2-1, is DSGVTQTPKHLITATGQRVTLRCSPRSGDLSVYWYQQSLDQGLQFLIQYYNGEERAKGNILERFSAQQFPDLHSELNLSSLELGDSALYFCASSPQRGNSYNEQFFGPGTRLTVL.

The CDR3 DNA sequence: TGTGCCAGCAGCCAACTCAGGGGGTACGGAGCTGGCTACACCTTC. It translates to CASSQLRGYGAGYTF. The chain employs TRBV3-1 and TRBJ1-2; TRBD1 matches 7 bases. CDR3 size: 15 residues. From germline, CDR1 is LGHDT and CDR2 YNNKEL (reference sequence). Trimming at V came to 2 bases and at J to 7 bases, leaving 10 bases not matched to a gene.

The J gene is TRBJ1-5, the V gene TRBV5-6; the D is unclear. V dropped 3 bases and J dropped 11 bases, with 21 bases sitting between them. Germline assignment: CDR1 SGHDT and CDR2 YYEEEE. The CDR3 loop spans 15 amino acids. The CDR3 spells CASSSFRTLGGTQHF. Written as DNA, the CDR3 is TGTGCCAGCAGCTCATTCCGGACGTTGGGTGGGACCCAGCATTTT. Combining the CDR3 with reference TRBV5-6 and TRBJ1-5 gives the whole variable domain DAGVTQSPTHLIKTRGQQVTLRCSPKSGHDTVSWYQQALGQGPQFIFQYYEEEERQRGNFPDRFSGHQFPNYSSELNVNALLLGDSALYLCASSSFRTLGGTQHFGDGTRLSIL.

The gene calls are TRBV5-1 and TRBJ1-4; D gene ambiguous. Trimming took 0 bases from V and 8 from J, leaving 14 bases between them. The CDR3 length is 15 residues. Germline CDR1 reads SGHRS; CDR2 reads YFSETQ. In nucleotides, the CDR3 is TGCGCCAGCAGCTTGGAGTCCCCACGAGGGGAAAAACTGTTTTTT. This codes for CASSLESPRGEKLFF.

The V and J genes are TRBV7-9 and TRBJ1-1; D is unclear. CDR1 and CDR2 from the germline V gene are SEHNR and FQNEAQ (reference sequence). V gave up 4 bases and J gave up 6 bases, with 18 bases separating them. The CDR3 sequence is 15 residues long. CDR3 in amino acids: CASSSMIRLKAEAFF. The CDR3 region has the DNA TGTGCCAGCAGCTCAATGATACGTCTAAAAGCTGAAGCTTTCTTT. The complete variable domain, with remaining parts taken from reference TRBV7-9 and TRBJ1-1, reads DTGVSQNPRHKITKRGQNVTFRCDPISEHNRLYWYRQTLGQGPEFLTYFQNEAQLEKSRLLSDRFSAERPKGSFSTLEIQRTEQGDSAMYLCASSSMIRLKAEAFFGQGTRLTVV.

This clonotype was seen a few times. The CDR3 region is CASSQEMTRRTDTQYF. The CDR3 nucleotides are TGTGCCAGCAGCCAAGAAATGACCCGACGCACAGATACGCAGTATTTT. This chain connects TRBV3-1 to TRBJ2-3; D not resolved. Germline lookup yields CDR1 LGHDT and CDR2 YNNKEL (reference sequence). V lost 0 bases, J lost 1 base, and 11 bases lay in between. CDR3 length: 16 residues.

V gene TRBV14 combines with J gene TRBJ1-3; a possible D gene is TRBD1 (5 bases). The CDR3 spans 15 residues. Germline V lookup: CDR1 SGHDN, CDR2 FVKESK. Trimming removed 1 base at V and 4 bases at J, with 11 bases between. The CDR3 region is CASSQVRGSGNTIYF. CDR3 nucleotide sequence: TGTGCCAGCAGCCAAGTGAGGGGATCCGGAAACACCATATATTTT.

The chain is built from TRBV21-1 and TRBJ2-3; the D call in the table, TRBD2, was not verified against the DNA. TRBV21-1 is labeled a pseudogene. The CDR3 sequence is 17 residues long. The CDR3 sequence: CAGSTRVTSGFTDTQYF. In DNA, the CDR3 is TGTGCCGGCAGCACTCGAGTGACTAGCGGATTCACAGATACGCAGTATTTT.

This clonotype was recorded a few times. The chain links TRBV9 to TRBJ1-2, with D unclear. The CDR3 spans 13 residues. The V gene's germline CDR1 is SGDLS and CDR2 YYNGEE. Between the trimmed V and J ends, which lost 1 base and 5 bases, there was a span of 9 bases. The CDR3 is CASSVRAEYGYTF. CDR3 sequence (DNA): TGTGCCAGCAGCGTAAGAGCAGAATATGGCTACACCTTC.